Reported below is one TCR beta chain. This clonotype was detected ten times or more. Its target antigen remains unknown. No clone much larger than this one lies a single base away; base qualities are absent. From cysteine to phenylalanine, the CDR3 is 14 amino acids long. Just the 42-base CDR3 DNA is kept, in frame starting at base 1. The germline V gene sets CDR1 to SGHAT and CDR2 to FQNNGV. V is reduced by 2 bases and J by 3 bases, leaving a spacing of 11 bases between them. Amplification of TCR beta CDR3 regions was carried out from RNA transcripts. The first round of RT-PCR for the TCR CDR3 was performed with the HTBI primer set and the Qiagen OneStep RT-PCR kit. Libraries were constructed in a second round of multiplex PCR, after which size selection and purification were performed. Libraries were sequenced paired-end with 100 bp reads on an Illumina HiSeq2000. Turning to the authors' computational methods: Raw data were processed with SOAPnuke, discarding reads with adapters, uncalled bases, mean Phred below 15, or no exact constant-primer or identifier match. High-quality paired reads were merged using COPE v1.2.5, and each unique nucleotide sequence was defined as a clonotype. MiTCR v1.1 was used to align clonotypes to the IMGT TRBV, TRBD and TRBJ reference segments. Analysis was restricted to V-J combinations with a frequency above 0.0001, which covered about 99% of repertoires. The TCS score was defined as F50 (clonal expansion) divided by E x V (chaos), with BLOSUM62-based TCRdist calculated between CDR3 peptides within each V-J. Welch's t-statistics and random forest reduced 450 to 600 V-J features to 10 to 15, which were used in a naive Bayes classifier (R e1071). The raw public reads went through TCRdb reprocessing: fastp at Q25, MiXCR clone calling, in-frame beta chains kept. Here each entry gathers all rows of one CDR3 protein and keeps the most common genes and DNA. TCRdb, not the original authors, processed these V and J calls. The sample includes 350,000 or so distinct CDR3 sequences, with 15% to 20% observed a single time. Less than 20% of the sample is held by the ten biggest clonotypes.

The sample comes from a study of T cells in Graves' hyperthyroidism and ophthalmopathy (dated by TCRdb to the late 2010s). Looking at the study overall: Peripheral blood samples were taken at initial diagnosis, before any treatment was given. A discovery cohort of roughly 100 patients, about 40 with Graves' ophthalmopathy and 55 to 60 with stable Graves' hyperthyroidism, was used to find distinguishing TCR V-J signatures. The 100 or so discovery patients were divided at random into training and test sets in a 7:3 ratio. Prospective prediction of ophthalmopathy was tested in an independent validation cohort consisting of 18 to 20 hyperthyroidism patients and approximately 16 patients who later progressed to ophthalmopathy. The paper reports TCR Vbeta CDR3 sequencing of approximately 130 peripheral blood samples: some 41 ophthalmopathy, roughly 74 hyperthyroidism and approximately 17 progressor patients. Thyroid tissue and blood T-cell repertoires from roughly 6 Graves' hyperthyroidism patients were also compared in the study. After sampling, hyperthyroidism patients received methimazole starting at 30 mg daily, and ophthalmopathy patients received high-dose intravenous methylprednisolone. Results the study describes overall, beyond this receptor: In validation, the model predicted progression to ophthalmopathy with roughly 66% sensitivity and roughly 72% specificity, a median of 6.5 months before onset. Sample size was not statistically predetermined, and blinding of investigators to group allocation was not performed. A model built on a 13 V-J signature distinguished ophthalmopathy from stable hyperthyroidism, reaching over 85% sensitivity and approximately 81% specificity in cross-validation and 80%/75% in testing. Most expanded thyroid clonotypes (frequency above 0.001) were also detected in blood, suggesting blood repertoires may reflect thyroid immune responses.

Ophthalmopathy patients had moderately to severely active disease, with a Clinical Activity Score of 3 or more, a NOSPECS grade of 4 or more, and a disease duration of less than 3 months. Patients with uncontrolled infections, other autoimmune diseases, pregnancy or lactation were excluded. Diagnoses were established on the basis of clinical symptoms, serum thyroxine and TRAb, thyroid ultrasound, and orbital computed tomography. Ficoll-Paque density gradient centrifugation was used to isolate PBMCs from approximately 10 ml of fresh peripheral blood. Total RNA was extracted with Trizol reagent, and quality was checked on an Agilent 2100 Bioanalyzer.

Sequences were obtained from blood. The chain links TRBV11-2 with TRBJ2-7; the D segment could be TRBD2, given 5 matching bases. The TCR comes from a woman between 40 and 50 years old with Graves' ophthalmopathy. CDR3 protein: CASSLKAVYYEQYF. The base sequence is TGTGCCAGCAGCTTAAAAGCGGTTTACTACGAGCAGTACTTC. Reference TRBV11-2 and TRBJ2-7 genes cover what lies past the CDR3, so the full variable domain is EAGVAQSPRYKIIEKRQSVAFWCNPISGHATLYWYQQILGQGPKLLIQFQNNGVVDDSQLPKDRFSAERLKGVDSTLKIQPAKLEDSAVYLCASSLKAVYYEQYFGPGTRLTVT.